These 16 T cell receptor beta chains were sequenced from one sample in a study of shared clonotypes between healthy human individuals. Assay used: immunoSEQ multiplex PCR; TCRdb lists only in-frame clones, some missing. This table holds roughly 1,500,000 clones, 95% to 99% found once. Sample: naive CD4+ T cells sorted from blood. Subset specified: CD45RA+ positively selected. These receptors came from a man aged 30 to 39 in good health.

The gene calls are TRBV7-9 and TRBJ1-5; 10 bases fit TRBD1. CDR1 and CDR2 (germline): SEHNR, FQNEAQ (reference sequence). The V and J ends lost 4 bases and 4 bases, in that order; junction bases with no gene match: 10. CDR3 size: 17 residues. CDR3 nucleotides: TGTGCCAGCAGCTCAACCCTAGCGGGACAGGGGAATCAGCCCCAGCATTTT. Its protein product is CASSSTLAGQGNQPQHF.

CDR3 in amino acids: CASSIRDGSGNTIYF. The CDR3 nucleotides are TGCGCCAGCAGCATCCGGGACGGCTCTGGAAACACCATATATTTT. The genes are TRBV5-1 and TRBJ1-3, with D maybe TRBD1 (5 bases). There are 15 residues in the CDR3. CDR1 and CDR2 (germline): SGHRS, YFSETQ. Trimming took off 4 bases at V and 0 bases at J, with 11 bases between the two ends.

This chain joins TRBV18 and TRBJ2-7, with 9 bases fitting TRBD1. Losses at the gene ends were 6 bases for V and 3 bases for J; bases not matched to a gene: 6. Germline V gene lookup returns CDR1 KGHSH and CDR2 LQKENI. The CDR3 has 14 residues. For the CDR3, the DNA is TGTGCCAGCTCGCGTACAGGGGGCTACTACGAGCAGTACTTC. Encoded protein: CASSRTGGYYEQYF.

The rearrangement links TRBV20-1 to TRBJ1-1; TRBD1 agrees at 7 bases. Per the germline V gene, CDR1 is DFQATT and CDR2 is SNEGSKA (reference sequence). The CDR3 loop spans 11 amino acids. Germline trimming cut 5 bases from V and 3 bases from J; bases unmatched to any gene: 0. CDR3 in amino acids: CSAGTDTEAFF. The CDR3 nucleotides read TGCAGTGCTGGGACAGACACTGAAGCTTTCTTT.

The CDR3, as DNA: TGCGCCAGCAGCTTGGTACAGGGCGGGAAGAACACTGAAGCTTTCTTT. It yields the protein CASSLVQGGKNTEAFF. The chain is built from TRBV5-1 and TRBJ1-1, with D possibly matching TRBD1 (6 bases). The CDR3 has 16 amino acids. The V end was cut by 0 bases, the J end by 1 base, with 13 bases between. Germline V gene lookup returns CDR1 SGHRS and CDR2 YFSETQ.

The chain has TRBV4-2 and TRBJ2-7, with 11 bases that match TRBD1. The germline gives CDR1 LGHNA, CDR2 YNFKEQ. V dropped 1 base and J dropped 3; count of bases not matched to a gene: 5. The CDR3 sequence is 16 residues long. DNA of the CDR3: TGTGCCAGCAGCCAAGTGGACAGGGGGCGACACTACGAGCAGTACTTC. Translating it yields CASSQVDRGRHYEQYF.

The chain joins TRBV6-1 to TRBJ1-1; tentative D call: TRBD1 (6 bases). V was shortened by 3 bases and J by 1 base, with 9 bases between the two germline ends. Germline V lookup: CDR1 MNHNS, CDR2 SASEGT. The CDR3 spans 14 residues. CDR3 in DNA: TGTGCCAGCAGTGATAGACAGGCGAACACTGAAGCTTTCTTT. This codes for CASSDRQANTEAFF.

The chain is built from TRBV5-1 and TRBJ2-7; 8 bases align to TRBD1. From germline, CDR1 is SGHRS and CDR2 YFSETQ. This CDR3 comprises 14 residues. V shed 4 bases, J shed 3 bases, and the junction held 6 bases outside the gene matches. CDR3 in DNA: TGCGCCAGCAGCCCCAGGACAGGGAACTACGAGCAGTACTTC. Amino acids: CASSPRTGNYEQYF.

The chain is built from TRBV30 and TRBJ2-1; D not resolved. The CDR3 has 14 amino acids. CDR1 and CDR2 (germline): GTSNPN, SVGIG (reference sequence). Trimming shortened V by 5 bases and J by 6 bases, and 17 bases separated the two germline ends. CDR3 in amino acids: CAWDPARSLNEQFF. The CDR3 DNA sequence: TGTGCCTGGGATCCCGCTAGGTCGCTCAATGAGCAGTTCTTC.

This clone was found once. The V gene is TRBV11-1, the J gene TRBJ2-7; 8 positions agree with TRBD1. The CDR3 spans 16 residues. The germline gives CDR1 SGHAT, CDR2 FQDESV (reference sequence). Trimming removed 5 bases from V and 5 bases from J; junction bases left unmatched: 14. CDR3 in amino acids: CASSNPSDRGYHEQYF. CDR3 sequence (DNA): TGTGCCAGCAGCAATCCCTCCGACAGGGGCTATCACGAGCAGTACTTC.

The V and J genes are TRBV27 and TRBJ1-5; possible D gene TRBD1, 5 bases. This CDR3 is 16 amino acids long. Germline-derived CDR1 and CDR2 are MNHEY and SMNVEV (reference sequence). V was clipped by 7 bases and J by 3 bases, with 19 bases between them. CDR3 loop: CASNPGQTVPNQPQHF. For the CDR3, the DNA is TGTGCCAGCAACCCGGGCCAGACAGTCCCCAATCAGCCCCAGCATTTT.

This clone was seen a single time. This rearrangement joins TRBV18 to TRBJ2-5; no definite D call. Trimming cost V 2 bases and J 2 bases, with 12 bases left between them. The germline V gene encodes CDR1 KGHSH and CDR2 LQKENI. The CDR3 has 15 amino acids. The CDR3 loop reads CASSPSYQAQETQYF. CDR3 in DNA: TGTGCCAGCTCACCATCGTATCAAGCACAAGAGACCCAGTACTTC.

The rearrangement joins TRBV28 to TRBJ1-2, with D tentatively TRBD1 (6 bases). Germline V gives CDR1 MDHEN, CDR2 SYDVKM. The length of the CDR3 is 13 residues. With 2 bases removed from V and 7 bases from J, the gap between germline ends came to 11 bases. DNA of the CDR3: TGTGCCAGCAGTTTACCAACAGGGCTTGGCTACACCTTC. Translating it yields CASSLPTGLGYTF.

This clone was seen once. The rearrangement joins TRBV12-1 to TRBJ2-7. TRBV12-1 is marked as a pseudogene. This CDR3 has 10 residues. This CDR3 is CASSSYEQYF. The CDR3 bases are TGTGCCAGCAGCTCCTACGAGCAGTACTTC.

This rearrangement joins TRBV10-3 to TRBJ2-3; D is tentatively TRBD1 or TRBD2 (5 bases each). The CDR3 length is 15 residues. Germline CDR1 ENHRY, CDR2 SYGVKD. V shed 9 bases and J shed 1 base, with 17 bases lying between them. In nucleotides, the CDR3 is TGTGCCATGAGCGGTCCCCAGGGCCGCACAGATACGCAGTATTTT. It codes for CAMSGPQGRTDTQYF.

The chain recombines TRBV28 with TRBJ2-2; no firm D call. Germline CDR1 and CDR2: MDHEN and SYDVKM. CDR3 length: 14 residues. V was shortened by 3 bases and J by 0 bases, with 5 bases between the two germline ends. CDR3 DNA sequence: TGTGCCAGCAGTTTCGATACGAACACCGGGGAGCTGTTTTTT. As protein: CASSFDTNTGELFF.